This T cell receptor (beta chain) was captured in a study of shared clonotypes between healthy human individuals. TCRdb's table, derived via immunoSEQ multiplex PCR, lists solely in-frame clones and lacks some. The sample lists roughly 720,000 clones; roughly 88% were seen once. General study findings and limits: All-four-donor shared clonotypes had higher generation probabilities than non-shared clonotypes did. A generally larger estimated richness was seen in naive subsets than in memory subsets.

Germline CDR1 reads SGHRS; CDR2 reads YFSETQ. The ends were cut back, 3 bases at V and 1 base at J, with 13 bases in the middle. The CDR3 contains 15 residues. None of the donors, who were healthy HIV-negative adults, had recently had acute infections or vaccinations. Details on this clone: Its antigen is not identified.

The V call is TRBV5-1, the J call TRBJ2-5; the D is unclear. The clonotype originates from a man aged 18 to 35 in good health. Some clones in this sample may be carry-over from other donors' samples. Sequencing input: memory CD8+ T cells from PBMCs. Described subset: CD45RO+ cells pooled with CCR7-negative TemRA cells. This chain's CDR3 is CASSSPWKSQETQYF. The CDR3 DNA reads as TGCGCCAGCAGCTCCCCTTGGAAATCCCAAGAGACCCAGTACTTC.